This TCR beta chain was obtained from a study of T cell responses to AZD1222 COVID-19 vaccine. Of note for this clone: Its matching antigen is unknown.

TCRdb keeps only in-frame clones here, not all; method: immunoSEQ multiplex PCR. This sample has some 120,000 clones; about 89% occur once, and the top ten carry around 10%. From germline, CDR1 is LNHDA and CDR2 SQIVND (reference sequence). With 7 bases removed from V and 1 base from J, the gap between germline ends came to 11 bases. The CDR3 runs 14 residues. Findings and limits, study-wide: There were mostly white British donors and more females than males, and clonal diversity was possibly underestimated. Regions 160-218 and 743-854 dominated among vaccine-associated CD4 TCRs spanning spike. When two AZD1222 doses had been given, Spike-specific TCR breadth and depth rose.

The sequencing used peripheral blood, collected on day 0 of MenACWY control vaccination. The sequence was collected from an adult in good health. The rearrangement uses TRBV19 and TRBJ1-5; tentatively, D is TRBD1 (6 bases). The CDR3 bases are TGTGCCAGTACCGACAGGCTGAGCAATCAGCCCCAGCATTTT. Translated, it gives CASTDRLSNQPQHF.